This entry lists 12 T cell receptor beta chains sequenced from one sample in a study of T cell responses to AZD1222 COVID-19 vaccine. TCRdb's table, derived via immunoSEQ multiplex PCR, lists solely in-frame clones and lacks some. Here the sample spans some 96,000 clones, roughly nine tenths being singletons. Sequenced material: peripheral blood, taken on day 0 of AZD1222 vaccination. These receptors originate from an adult in good health.

This chain connects TRBV5-6 to TRBJ2-4; D remains ambiguous. This CDR3 is built from 15 residues. Germline V lookup: CDR1 SGHDT, CDR2 YYEEEE. V lost 4 bases and J 0 bases, leaving 11 bases between the germline ends. CDR3 DNA: TGTGCCAGCAGCCCGGCGTATCTAGCCAAAAACATTCAGTACTTC. Encoded protein: CASSPAYLAKNIQYF.

The rearrangement uses TRBV2 and TRBJ1-4, with D unclear. The CDR3 has 12 residues. The germline V gene encodes CDR1 SNHLY and CDR2 FYNNEI. V lost 5 bases and J 8 bases, leaving 9 bases between the germline ends. CDR3 residues: CASSQTPEKLFF. The DNA for the CDR3 is TGTGCCAGCAGTCAGACCCCGGAAAAACTGTTTTTT. The full variable domain, completed using reference TRBV2 and TRBJ1-4, is EPEVTQTPSHQVTQMGQEVILRCVPISNHLYFYWYRQILGQKVEFLVSFYNNEISEKSEIFDDQFSVERPDGSNFTLKIRSTKLEDSAMYFCASSQTPEKLFFGSGTQLSVL.

The gene calls are TRBV7-3 and TRBJ1-1; the D gene is possibly TRBD1 (5 bases). Trimming removed 8 bases at V and 4 bases at J, with 26 bases between. The length of the CDR3 is 17 residues. Germline V lookup: CDR1 SGHTA, CDR2 FQGTGA. The DNA for the CDR3 is TGTGCCAGCTACCAACCAAGGGAGGGCGGGACCTCCACTGAAGCTTTCTTT. Its protein product is CASYQPREGGTSTEAFF.

There are a few counts of this clone. The chain recombines TRBV27 with TRBJ1-3; D uncertain. Germline CDR1 reads MNHEY; CDR2 reads SMNVEV (reference sequence). CDR3 size: 18 residues. V was trimmed by 5 bases and J by 4 bases, leaving 24 bases between them. The CDR3 is CASSPTTLRSLWGNTIYF. The CDR3 DNA is TGTGCCAGCAGTCCCACCACCCTCAGGTCCCTTTGGGGAAACACCATATATTTT.

The chain has TRBV29-1 and TRBJ2-5; 11 bases map to TRBD2. Unmatched junction bases numbered 4, after V lost 0 bases and J lost 4 bases. Germline V lookup: CDR1 SQVTM, CDR2 ANQGSEA. CDR3 length: 15 amino acids. CDR3 sequence (DNA): TGCAGCGTTGAAGAGAATAGCGGGGGGGGAGAGACCCAGTACTTC. As protein: CSVEENSGGGETQYF.

The chain has TRBV15 and TRBJ2-3; no firm D call. Trimming removed 1 base at V and 0 bases at J, with 8 bases between. The CDR3 loop spans 15 amino acids. Per the germline V gene, CDR1 is LNHNV and CDR2 is YYDKDF (reference sequence). CDR3 sequence (DNA): TGTGCCACCAGCAGAGGTAGGGCCAGCACAGATACGCAGTATTTT. Translated, it gives CATSRGRASTDTQYF.

This clone was detected once. This sequence joins TRBV2 and TRBJ1-1; perhaps TRBD1 as D (6 bases). From germline, CDR1 is SNHLY and CDR2 FYNNEI. The CDR3 consists of 11 residues. Trimming removed 7 bases at V and 7 bases at J, with 10 bases between. CDR3 residues: CASITDSEAFF. CDR3 bases: TGTGCCAGCATCACGGACAGTGAAGCTTTCTTT.

The chain carries TRBV15 and TRBJ2-7; D gene unclear. CDR1 is LNHNV, CDR2 YYDKDF, per germline (reference sequence). V lost 3 bases and J lost 2, with 17 bases in between. The CDR3 runs 16 residues. This CDR3 is CATSRSPPTFPYEQYF. The DNA for the CDR3 is TGTGCCACCAGCAGGAGTCCGCCGACATTCCCCTACGAGCAGTACTTC. The entire variable domain, with the rest obtained from reference TRBV15 and TRBJ2-7, is as follows: DAMVIQNPRYQVTQFGKPVTLSCSQTLNHNVMYWYQQKSSQAPKLLFHYYDKDFNNEADTPDNFQSRRPNTSFCFLDIRSPGLGDTAMYLCATSRSPPTFPYEQYFGPGTRLTVT.

This clone was recorded at least ten times. This chain links TRBV6-5 with TRBJ1-4, with D tentatively TRBD1 (6 bases). CDR3 length equals 15 residues. The V end was cut by 7 bases, the J end by 5 bases, with 17 bases between. In germline, CDR1 is MNHEY, CDR2 SVGAGI. This CDR3 is CASNWLQGGNEKLFF. The CDR3 nucleotides read TGTGCCAGCAATTGGCTACAGGGAGGGAATGAAAAACTGTTTTTT.

V usage is TRBV29-1 and J usage is TRBJ1-4, with a tentative D call TRBD1 (6 bases). Germline assignment: CDR1 SQVTM and CDR2 ANQGSEA. With 4 bases removed from V and 8 bases from J, the gap between germline ends came to 11 bases. CDR3 length equals 12 residues. This CDR3 is CSVVQGGEKLFF. DNA of the CDR3: TGCAGCGTTGTACAGGGAGGGGAAAAACTGTTTTTT.

The rearrangement uses TRBV7-9 and TRBJ2-5, with TRBD2 identical over 11 bases. The trim removed 3 bases at V and 5 bases at J, leaving 2 bases unmatched. From germline, CDR1 is SEHNR and CDR2 FQNEAQ (reference sequence). There are 14 residues in the CDR3. The chain's CDR3 is CASSFSGGAETQYF. In DNA form, the CDR3 reads TGTGCCAGCAGCTTTAGCGGGGGGGCGGAGACCCAGTACTTC.

The rearrangement links TRBV6-2 or TRBV6-3 to TRBJ1-1; the D is unclear. This CDR3 has 15 amino acids. Germline CDR1 MNHEY, CDR2 SVGEGT. Trimming shortened V by 0 bases and J by 0 bases, and 8 bases separated the two germline ends. The CDR3, as DNA: TGTGCCAGCAGTTACTCTGCAGGTATGAACACTGAAGCTTTCTTT. This codes for CASSYSAGMNTEAFF.